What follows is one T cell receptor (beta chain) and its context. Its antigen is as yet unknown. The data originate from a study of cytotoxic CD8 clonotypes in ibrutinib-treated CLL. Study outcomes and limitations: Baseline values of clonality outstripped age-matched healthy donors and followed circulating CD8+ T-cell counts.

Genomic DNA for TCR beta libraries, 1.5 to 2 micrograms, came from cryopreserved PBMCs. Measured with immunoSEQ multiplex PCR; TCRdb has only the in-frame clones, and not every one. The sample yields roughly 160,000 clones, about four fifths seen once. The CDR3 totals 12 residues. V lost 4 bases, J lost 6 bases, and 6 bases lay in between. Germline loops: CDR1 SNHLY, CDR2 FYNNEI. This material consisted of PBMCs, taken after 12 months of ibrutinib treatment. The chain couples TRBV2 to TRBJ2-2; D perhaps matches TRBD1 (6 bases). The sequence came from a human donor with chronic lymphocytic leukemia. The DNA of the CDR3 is TGTGCCAGCAGTGCAGGGGCCGGGGAGCTGTTTTTT. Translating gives CASSAGAGELFF.